A selection of T cell receptor beta chains follows, all from one sample in a study of human T cells and chemical hapten exposure. Using its own MiXCR run on the RACE reads, TCRdb lists one record per CDR3 protein. Of roughly 250,000 distinct CDR3 sequences listed, approximately 8.6% are singletons. The source was whole blood, collected in connection with sensitization to the hapten diphenylcyclopropenone (DPC). These receptor sequences come from a woman between 35 and 50 years old with alopecia areata. Some clones in this sample may be carry-over from other donors' samples. Each CDR3 is given with its conserved first and last residue. The D gene is left open where the match is weak. Some rows have no size entry. The others give once, few or many, or a class for an expanded clone.

V gene,clone size,J gene,D gene,CDR3 DNA,CDR3 protein
TRBV10-3,few,TRBJ2-7,TRBD2,TGTGCCATCACCGGGACTAGCGCGCCGACCGAGCAGTACTTC,CAITGTSAPTEQYF
TRBV5-1,-,TRBJ2-2,-,TGCGCCAGCAGCTTCGCGAGGTCGGCGAACACCGGGGAGCTGTTTTTT,CASSFARSANTGELFF
TRBV29-1,many,TRBJ2-7,-,TGCAGCGGGAAGGACAGCGGATTCTACGAGCAGTACTTC,CSGKDSGFYEQYF
TRBV20-1,few,TRBJ1-4,-,TGCAGTGCTAGAGGGGAAACTAATGAAAAACTGTTTTTT,CSARGETNEKLFF
TRBV18,-,TRBJ1-5,-,TGTGCCAGCTCACCTACAAGAATCGCTAGCAATCAGCCCCAGCATTTT,CASSPTRIASNQPQHF
TRBV6-2/TRBV6-3,-,TRBJ2-1,TRBD2,TGTGCCAGCAGTACCCGTTTTCCTAGCGGGGTTCCTGAGCAGTTCTTC,CASSTRFPSGVPEQFF
TRBV12-3/TRBV12-4,-,TRBJ1-2,-,TGTGCCAGCAGTTTTGGGGGACTCGATGGCTACACCTTC,CASSFGGLDGYTF
TRBV7-2,few,TRBJ2-2,-,TGTGCCAGCAGCTTACGGAGGGACGGGCCCGGGGAGCTGTTTTTT,CASSLRRDGPGELFF
TRBV25-1,few,TRBJ2-2,-,TGTGCCAGCAGTGAATATGCCCGAGGAAACACGAACACCGGGGAGCTGTTTTTT,CASSEYARGNTNTGELFF
TRBV2,-,TRBJ1-1,-,TGTGCCAGCAGTGTGGGTGAAGCTTTCTTT,CASSVGEAFF
TRBV5-1,many,TRBJ2-3,TRBD2,TGCGCCAGCTCGAGCGGGAGCGGGAATACGCAGTATTTT,CASSSGSGNTQYF
TRBV25-1,many,TRBJ1-4,-,TGTGCCAGCAGTAGGTTCAGGAGGGAGAGTGAAAAACTGTTTTTT,CASSRFRRESEKLFF
TRBV6-1,few,TRBJ2-7,-,TGTGCCAGCAGTATCCCGTGGCCGTCCTACGAGCAGTACTTC,CASSIPWPSYEQYF
TRBV6-2/TRBV6-3,few,TRBJ1-3,-,TGTGCCGCGTCGGGCTCTGGAAACACCATATATTTT,CAASGSGNTIYF
TRBV6-5,many,TRBJ2-7,-,TGTGCCAGCAGCTCACCGGGGGCCCCAGCCTACGAGCAGTACTTC,CASSSPGAPAYEQYF
TRBV7-2,few,TRBJ2-1,TRBD2,TGTGCCAGCAGAAAAGGACTAGCGGGAGGGGGAGATGAGCAGTTCTTC,CASRKGLAGGGDEQFF
TRBV5-1,many,TRBJ2-3,TRBD2,TGCGCCAGCAGCCCAAGACCGGGACTAGAGGTAGATACGCAGTATTTT,CASSPRPGLEVDTQYF
TRBV15,many,TRBJ1-1,-,TGTGCCACCAGCAGAGCAATGGACACTGAAGCTTTCTTT,CATSRAMDTEAFF
TRBV10-3,few,TRBJ2-7,TRBD1,TGTGCCATCAGTGAGCCGGGACAGTCCTACGAGCAGTACTTC,CAISEPGQSYEQYF
TRBV20-1,few,TRBJ2-3,-,TGCAGTGCCCGGCCGCTGGGGTCCACAGATACGCAGTATTTT,CSARPLGSTDTQYF
TRBV11-2,few,TRBJ2-5,-,TGTGCCAGCAGCCCTGTTCAAGGGGGAGAGACCCAGTACTTC,CASSPVQGGETQYF
TRBV28,few,TRBJ1-5,TRBD1,TGTGCCAGCAAACCGGGACAGGGTCGTCAGCCCCAGCATTTT,CASKPGQGRQPQHF
TRBV29-1,-,TRBJ2-7,-,TGCAGCGTTTATTTTTCTCAGGGTACCGAGCAGTACTTC,CSVYFSQGTEQYF
TRBV14,few,TRBJ2-7,TRBD1,TGTGCCAGCAGACGTACAGGGGGCTACGAGCAGTACTTC,CASRRTGGYEQYF
TRBV30,many,TRBJ1-1,-,TGTGCCTGGGGAAGCACTGAAGCTTTCTTT,CAWGSTEAFF
TRBV4-2,-,TRBJ2-5,TRBD2,TGTGCCAGCAGCCAAGTACAAGCGGGAGGGCCGGGGGAGACCCAGTACTTC,CASSQVQAGGPGETQYF
TRBV20-1,-,TRBJ1-5,-,TGCAGTGCTAGTGCGACTTCTAATCAGCCCCAGCATTTT,CSASATSNQPQHF
TRBV6-4,many,TRBJ2-1,TRBD2,TGTGCCAGCAGCGCCCTAGCGGGAGAGAGCGATGAGCAGTTCTTC,CASSALAGESDEQFF
TRBV28,few,TRBJ2-2,-,TGTGCCAGCAGTTCCCAGGCAGGGAAGACCGGGGAGCTGTTTTTT,CASSSQAGKTGELFF
TRBV12-3/TRBV12-4,-,TRBJ2-1,TRBD2,TGTGCCAGCAGACTAGCGGGAGCCTACAATGAGCAGTTCTTC,CASRLAGAYNEQFF
TRBV6-5,many,TRBJ2-6,-,TGTGCCAGCCGGGCGGCCAACGTCCTGACTTTC,CASRAANVLTF
TRBV7-3,-,TRBJ2-1,-,TGTGCCAGCAGCTTACCCGGCAGTCACTACAATGAGCAGTTCTTC,CASSLPGSHYNEQFF
TRBV4-2,few,TRBJ2-1,-,TGTGCCAGCAGCCAGGCCAATCGAGACAATGAGCAGTTCTTC,CASSQANRDNEQFF
TRBV9,many,TRBJ2-5,TRBD2,TGTGCCAGCAGCCCCGGAGGGACTAGCGGGAGAGAGACCCAGTACTTC,CASSPGGTSGRETQYF
TRBV24-1,-,TRBJ2-1,-,TGTGCCACCCAGGCGGGGACTTACAATGAGCAGTTCTTC,CATQAGTYNEQFF
TRBV3-1,-,TRBJ1-1,-,TGTGCCAGCAGCCAAGATCTGGGCACCTATGAAGCTTTCTTT,CASSQDLGTYEAFF
TRBV7-9,-,TRBJ2-3,TRBD2,TGTGCCAGCAGCTACCTCCAACTAGCGGGAGGAGCAGATACGCAGTATTTT,CASSYLQLAGGADTQYF
TRBV6-5,-,TRBJ2-1,TRBD2,TGTGCCAGCAGTTATGGGGGACTAGCACTGGTCTTC,CASSYGGLALVF
TRBV27,-,TRBJ1-6,-,TGTGCCAGCAGTTTATATTTTAGGACGGCTGTTCCAAAGAGGGATTCACCCCTCCACTTT,CASSLYFRTAVPKRDSPLHF
TRBV7-9,-,TRBJ2-1,TRBD2,TGTGCCAGCAGCCGCGGACCTACCATAGCGGGACGGGAGCAGTTCTTC,CASSRGPTIAGREQFF
TRBV4-1,few,TRBJ1-2,-,TGCGCCAGCAGCCAAGGGGACCGGGACCTCCGTGGCTACACCTTC,CASSQGDRDLRGYTF
TRBV6-5,few,TRBJ1-6,TRBD1,TGTGCCAGCAGTTTCACCTACCCCGGGACAGGGGAAGGATCACCCCTCCACTTT,CASSFTYPGTGEGSPLHF
TRBV10-3,-,TRBJ2-3,-,TGTGCCATCGGAGGACCGGGCACAGATACGCAGTATTTT,CAIGGPGTDTQYF
TRBV21-1,few,TRBJ2-3,-,TGTGCCAGCAGCAAAAAAAACACAGATACGCAGTATTTT,CASSKKNTDTQYF
TRBV12-3/TRBV12-4,few,TRBJ1-1,-,TGTGCCAGCAGTTTAGGAGGGGTGACTGAAGCTTTCTTT,CASSLGGVTEAFF
TRBV5-1,-,TRBJ1-4,TRBD1,TGCGCCAGCAGCTCCGGGACAGTTAATGAAAAACTGTTTTTT,CASSSGTVNEKLFF
TRBV28,-,TRBJ1-2,TRBD1,TGTGCCAGCAGTACACACTCCGGGACAGTCTATGGCTACACCTTC,CASSTHSGTVYGYTF
TRBV10-3,many,TRBJ2-2,TRBD2,TGTGCCATCAGAACGGGACTAGCGGACACCGGGGAGCTGTTTTTT,CAIRTGLADTGELFF
TRBV7-9,-,TRBJ1-1,TRBD1,TGTGCCGTTAACAGGGGTAGTGGCACTGAAGCTTTCTTT,CAVNRGSGTEAFF
TRBV28,few,TRBJ1-1,-,TGTGCCAGCAGTTTTGGGCAGGGGCTGATGAACACTGAAGCTTTCTTT,CASSFGQGLMNTEAFF
TRBV20-1,-,TRBJ2-7,-,TGCAGTGCTAGAGATCAAGAGCCTAGGCGGAGGTACCAAATAAACTACGAGCAGTACTTC,CSARDQEPRRRYQINYEQYF
TRBV7-2,few,TRBJ1-5,-,TGTGCCAGCAGCCAAAGTAGGGCGCAATATCAGCCCCAGCATTTT,CASSQSRAQYQPQHF
TRBV20-1,few,TRBJ2-5,TRBD1,TGCAGTGCTAGGACCAGGGGGGAGACCCAGTACTTC,CSARTRGETQYF